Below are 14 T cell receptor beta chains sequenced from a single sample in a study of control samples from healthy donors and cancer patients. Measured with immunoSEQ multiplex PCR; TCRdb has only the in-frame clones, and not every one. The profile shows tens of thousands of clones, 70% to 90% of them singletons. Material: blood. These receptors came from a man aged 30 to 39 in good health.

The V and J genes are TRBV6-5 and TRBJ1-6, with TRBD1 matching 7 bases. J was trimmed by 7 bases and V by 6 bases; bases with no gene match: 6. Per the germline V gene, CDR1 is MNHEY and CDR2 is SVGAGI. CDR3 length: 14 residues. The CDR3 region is CASRYPGQNSPLHF. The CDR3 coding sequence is TGTGCCAGCAGGTACCCGGGACAGAATTCACCCCTCCACTTT.

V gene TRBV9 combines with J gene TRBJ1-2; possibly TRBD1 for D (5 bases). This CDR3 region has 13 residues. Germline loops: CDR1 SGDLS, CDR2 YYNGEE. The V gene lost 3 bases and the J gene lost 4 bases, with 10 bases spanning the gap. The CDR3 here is CASSGGFPYGYTF. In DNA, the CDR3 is TGTGCCAGCAGCGGGGGGTTCCCCTATGGCTACACCTTC.

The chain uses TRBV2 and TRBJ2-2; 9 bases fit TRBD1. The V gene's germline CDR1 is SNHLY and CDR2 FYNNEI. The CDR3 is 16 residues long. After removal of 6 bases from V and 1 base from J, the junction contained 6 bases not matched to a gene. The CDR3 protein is CASSRMDRGNTGELFF. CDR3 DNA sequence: TGTGCCAGCAGCCGAATGGACAGGGGGAACACCGGGGAGCTGTTTTTT.

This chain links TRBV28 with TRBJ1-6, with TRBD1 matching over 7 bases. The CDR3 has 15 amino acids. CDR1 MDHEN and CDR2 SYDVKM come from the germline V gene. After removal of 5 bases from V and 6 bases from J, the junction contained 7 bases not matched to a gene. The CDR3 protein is CASSPRQGGNSPLHF. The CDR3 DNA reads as TGTGCCAGCAGTCCCCGACAGGGAGGTAATTCACCCCTCCACTTT.

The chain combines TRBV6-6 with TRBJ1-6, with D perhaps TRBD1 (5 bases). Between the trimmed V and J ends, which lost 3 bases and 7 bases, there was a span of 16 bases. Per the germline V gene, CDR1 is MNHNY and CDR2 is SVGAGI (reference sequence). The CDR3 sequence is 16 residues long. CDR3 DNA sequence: TGTGCCAGCAGTTATCGCCCGGGGGGTGGGAATTCACCCCTCCACTTT. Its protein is CASSYRPGGGNSPLHF.

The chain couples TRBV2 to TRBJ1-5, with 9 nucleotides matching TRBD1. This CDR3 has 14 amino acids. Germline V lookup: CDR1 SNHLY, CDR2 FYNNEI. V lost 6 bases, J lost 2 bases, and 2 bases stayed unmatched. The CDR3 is CASRGQGGNQPQHF. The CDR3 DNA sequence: TGTGCCAGCAGGGGACAGGGTGGCAATCAGCCCCAGCATTTT.

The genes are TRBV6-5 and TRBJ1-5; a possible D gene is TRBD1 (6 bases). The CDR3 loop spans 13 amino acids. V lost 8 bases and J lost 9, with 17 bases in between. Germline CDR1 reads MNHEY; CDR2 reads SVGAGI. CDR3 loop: CASGRGPGGPQHF. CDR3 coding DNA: TGTGCCAGCGGCAGGGGCCCCGGTGGGCCCCAGCATTTT.

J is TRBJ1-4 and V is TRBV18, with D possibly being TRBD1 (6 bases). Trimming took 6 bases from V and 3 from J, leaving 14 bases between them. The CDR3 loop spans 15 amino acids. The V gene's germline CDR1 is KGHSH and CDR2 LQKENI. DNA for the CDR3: TGTGCCAGCTCGCCATACAGGGAGGCTAATGAAAAACTGTTTTTT. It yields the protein CASSPYREANEKLFF.

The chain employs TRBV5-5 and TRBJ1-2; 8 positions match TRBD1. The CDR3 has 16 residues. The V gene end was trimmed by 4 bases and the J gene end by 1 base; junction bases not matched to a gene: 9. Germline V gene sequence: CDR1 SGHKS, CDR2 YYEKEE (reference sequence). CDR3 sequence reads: CASSQSRTGLNYGYTF. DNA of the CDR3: TGTGCCAGCAGCCAATCGCGGACAGGGCTTAACTATGGCTACACCTTC.

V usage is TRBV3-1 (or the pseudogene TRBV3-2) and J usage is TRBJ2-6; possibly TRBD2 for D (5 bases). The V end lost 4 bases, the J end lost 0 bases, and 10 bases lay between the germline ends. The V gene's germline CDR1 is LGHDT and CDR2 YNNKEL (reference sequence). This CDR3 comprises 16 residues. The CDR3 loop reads CASSRGLLSGANVLTF. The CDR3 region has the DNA TGTGCCAGCAGCCGAGGACTGCTCTCTGGGGCCAACGTCCTGACTTTC.

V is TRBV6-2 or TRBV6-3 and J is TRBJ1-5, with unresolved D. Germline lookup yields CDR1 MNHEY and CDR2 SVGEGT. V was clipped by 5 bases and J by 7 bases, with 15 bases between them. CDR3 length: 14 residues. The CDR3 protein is CASSQRSGYQPQHF. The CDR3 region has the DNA TGTGCCAGCAGTCAAAGATCCGGCTACCAGCCCCAGCATTTT.

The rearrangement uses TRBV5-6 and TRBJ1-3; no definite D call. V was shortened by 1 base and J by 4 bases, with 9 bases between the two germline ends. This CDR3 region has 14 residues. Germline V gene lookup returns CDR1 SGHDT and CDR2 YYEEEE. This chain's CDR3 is CASSLRRRGNTIYF. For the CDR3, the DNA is TGTGCCAGCAGCTTGCGTCGCAGGGGAAACACCATATATTTT.

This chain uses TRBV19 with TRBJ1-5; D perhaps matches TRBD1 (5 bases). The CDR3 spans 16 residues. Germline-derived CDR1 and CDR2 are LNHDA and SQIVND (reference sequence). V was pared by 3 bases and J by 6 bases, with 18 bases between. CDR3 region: CASSIPHGGKFQPQHF. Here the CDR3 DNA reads TGTGCCAGTAGTATCCCCCACGGGGGGAAATTTCAGCCCCAGCATTTT.

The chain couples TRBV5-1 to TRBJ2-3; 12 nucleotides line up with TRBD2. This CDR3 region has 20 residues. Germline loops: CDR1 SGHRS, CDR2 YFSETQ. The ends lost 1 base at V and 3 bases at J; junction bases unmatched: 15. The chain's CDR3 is CASSLKASGGAHAFTDTQYF. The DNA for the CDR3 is TGCGCCAGCAGCTTGAAAGCTAGCGGGGGGGCACATGCCTTTACAGATACGCAGTATTTT. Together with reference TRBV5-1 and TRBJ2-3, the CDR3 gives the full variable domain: KAGVTQTPRYLIKTRGQQVTLSCSPISGHRSVSWYQQTPGQGLQFLFEYFSETQRNKGNFPGRFSGRQFSNSRSEMNVSTLELGDSALYLCASSLKASGGAHAFTDTQYFGPGTRLTVL.